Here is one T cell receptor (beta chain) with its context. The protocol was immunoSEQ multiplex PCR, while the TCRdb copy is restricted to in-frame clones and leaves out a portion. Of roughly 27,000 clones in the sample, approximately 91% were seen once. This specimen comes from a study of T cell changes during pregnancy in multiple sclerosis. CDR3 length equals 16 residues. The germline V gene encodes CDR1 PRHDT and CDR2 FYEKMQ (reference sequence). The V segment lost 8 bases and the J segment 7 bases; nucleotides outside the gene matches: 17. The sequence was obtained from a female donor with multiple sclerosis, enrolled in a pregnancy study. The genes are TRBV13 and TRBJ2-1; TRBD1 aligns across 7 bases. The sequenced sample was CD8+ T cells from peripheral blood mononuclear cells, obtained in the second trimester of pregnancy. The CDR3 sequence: CASSPSGDRGRNEQFF. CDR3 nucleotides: TGTGCCAGCTCACCTTCCGGGGACAGAGGAAGAAATGAGCAGTTCTTC.